A single sample is the source of the 8 T cell receptor beta chains below, sequenced in a study of technical replicates of blood from several donors. This table comes from immunoSEQ multiplex PCR, and its TCRdb copy is limited to in-frame clones, with some not included. The sample contains about 80,000 clones, roughly 91% of which appear only once. The material sequenced was T cells isolated from PBMCs. These receptor sequences come from a human donor in good health.

The gene calls are TRBV10-2 and TRBJ1-2, with D perhaps matching TRBD1 (5 bases). This CDR3 spans 13 amino acids. Germline values: CDR1 WSHSY, CDR2 SAAADI. V was trimmed by 3 bases and J by 8 bases, leaving 13 bases between them. The CDR3 reads CASSEGAGQGYTF. The CDR3 DNA reads as TGCGCCAGCAGTGAAGGGGCAGGGCAGGGCTACACCTTC.

The CDR3 is CASSESGLQETQYF. The CDR3, as DNA: TGTGCCAGCTCAGAATCGGGTTTACAAGAGACCCAGTACTTC. The V and J genes are TRBV18 and TRBJ2-5; D is undetermined. V was trimmed by 5 bases and J by 2 bases, leaving 12 bases between them. The length of the CDR3 is 14 residues. The germline gives CDR1 KGHSH, CDR2 LQKENI.

The rearrangement joins TRBV4-1 to TRBJ2-7; D perhaps matches TRBD1 (5 bases). The CDR3 contains 14 residues. V lost 0 bases and J 2 bases, leaving 8 bases between the germline ends. Germline-derived CDR1 and CDR2 are MGHRA and YSYEKL. CDR3 in DNA: TGCGCCAGCAGCCAAGAAGGGGTTACCTACGAGCAGTACTTC. It codes for CASSQEGVTYEQYF.

This clone showed up just once. The gene calls are TRBV4-3 and TRBJ2-7; 9 positions match TRBD2. The CDR3 is 16 amino acids. V lost 0 bases and J lost 6; bases outside the gene matches: 9. CDR1 LGHNA and CDR2 YSLEER come from the germline V gene. CDR3 bases: TGCGCCAGCAGCCAAGAAGCAAGCGGGAGGTCGGGCGAGCAGTACTTC. It yields the protein CASSQEASGRSGEQYF.

This chain uses TRBV11-3 with TRBJ1-1; unclear D gene. The CDR3 covers 13 residues. V was clipped by 0 bases and J by 6 bases, with 8 bases between them. Germline CDR1 reads SGHNT; CDR2 reads YENEEA. The CDR3 nucleotides are TGTGCCAGCAGCTTAGATCTTCAGTCTGAAGCTTTCTTT. It encodes CASSLDLQSEAFF.

The rearrangement links TRBV6-1 to TRBJ1-4; a weak D match, TRBD1 (5 bases). The CDR3 has 12 residues. CDR1 is MNHNS, CDR2 SASEGT, per germline. The V and J ends lost 1 base and 11 bases respectively, with 8 bases between them. The CDR3 DNA reads as TGTGCCAGCAGTGAAGTAGGGGTTAAACTGTTTTTT. The encoded protein is CASSEVGVKLFF.

The chain combines TRBV5-6 with TRBJ1-2, with 11 nucleotides matching TRBD1. The CDR3 is 14 amino acids. V trimming: 4 bases; J trimming: 6 bases; junction bases outside the gene matches: 5. Per the germline V gene, CDR1 is SGHDT and CDR2 is YYEEEE. In DNA, the CDR3 is TGTGCCAGCAGCGCCCCGGGACAGGGGGATGGCTACACCTTC. Translating gives CASSAPGQGDGYTF.

This clone is a singleton in its sample. V usage is TRBV19 and J usage is TRBJ2-5, with TRBD2 matching 12 bases. Germline loops: CDR1 LNHDA, CDR2 SQIVND (reference sequence). The CDR3 length is 16 residues. The V and J ends lost 4 bases and 6 bases, in that order; junction bases with no gene match: 9. The CDR3 region is CASSTRLAGVRKTQYF. CDR3 nucleotides: TGTGCCAGTAGTACGCGACTAGCGGGAGTCCGAAAGACCCAGTACTTC.